The 29 T cell receptor beta chains below come from one sample, sequenced in a study of CD8 T cell repertoires and HIV-1 epitope variants. Repertoires were generated with immunoSEQ multiplex PCR, while TCRdb's copy carries only in-frame clones and drops some. The sample lists about 95,000 clones; 74% were seen once. Input material: uncultured baseline CD8+ T cells from peripheral blood mononuclear cells (PBMCs). Every receptor here comes from a male donor with HIV.

Note on this clone: A read error may account for a junction end that differs from germline. This chain connects TRBV7-7 to TRBJ2-1; TRBD2 might be the D (5 bases). The germline gives CDR1 SSHAT, CDR2 FNYEAQ (reference sequence). The CDR3 consists of 13 residues. CDR3 in amino acids: CASSRLPHNEQFF. The CDR3 nucleotides are TGTGCTAGCAGCCGACTACCGCACAATGAGCAGTTCTTC.

V usage is TRBV2 and J usage is TRBJ2-5; no clear D. Germline values: CDR1 SNHLY, CDR2 FYNNEI. Trimming left V 9 bases short and J 9 bases short, with 14 bases between. CDR3 length: 11 residues. The CDR3 sequence is CASGYLEAQYF. CDR3 coding DNA: TGTGCCAGTGGCTACCTCGAGGCCCAGTACTTC.

The chain joins TRBV5-4 to TRBJ2-7, with unresolved D. Germline CDR1 SGHNT, CDR2 YYREEE (reference sequence). V lost 0 bases, J lost 3 bases, and 10 bases lay in between. CDR3 length equals 14 residues. The CDR3 spells CASSLVDLSYEQYF. The CDR3, as DNA: TGTGCCAGCAGCTTGGTCGATCTCAGCTACGAGCAGTACTTC.

The V and J genes are TRBV9 and TRBJ2-1; D unclear. The germline gives CDR1 SGDLS, CDR2 YYNGEE. V was pared by 4 bases and J by 2 bases, with 10 bases between. The CDR3 extends over 14 amino acids. Here the CDR3 DNA reads TGTGCCAGCAGCCCCCGCCAAGCCTACAATGAGCAGTTCTTC. It specifies CASSPRQAYNEQFF.

The V gene is TRBV6-6, the J gene TRBJ2-7; D call uncertain. The CDR3 extends over 13 amino acids. Trimming stripped 4 bases from V and 6 bases from J, with 13 bases between. CDR1 is MNHNY, CDR2 SVGAGI, per germline (reference sequence). This chain's CDR3 is CASSLGSLREQYF. The CDR3 nucleotides are TGTGCCAGCAGTTTGGGGTCTTTGCGCGAGCAGTACTTC.

This clone was seen a single time. The chain combines TRBV4-3 with TRBJ1-2, with D hard to call. The V gene lost 2 bases and the J gene lost 1 base, with 11 bases spanning the gap. Germline V gives CDR1 LGHNA, CDR2 YSLEER. The CDR3 is 15 residues long. CDR3 in amino acids: CASSQLDGVNYGYTF. The CDR3 nucleotides are TGCGCCAGCAGCCAACTGGACGGTGTTAACTATGGCTACACCTTC.

The V and J genes are TRBV9 and TRBJ1-2, with a possible D match to TRBD1 (6 bases). V lost 0 bases, J lost 2 bases, and 11 bases lay in between. The CDR3 runs to 15 residues. In germline, CDR1 is SGDLS, CDR2 YYNGEE. CDR3 protein: CASSVGGTLNYGYTF. Here the CDR3 DNA reads TGTGCCAGCAGCGTAGGGGGGACACTAAACTATGGCTACACCTTC.

The V and J genes are TRBV5-6 and TRBJ1-2; D might be TRBD1 (6 bases). Trimming pared 4 bases from V and 1 base from J, leaving 17 bases between. Germline CDR1 is SGHDT and CDR2 is YYEEEE. This CDR3 region has 16 residues. The CDR3 region has the DNA TGTGCCAGCAGCCACACCACAGGGATCGGTAACTATGGCTACACCTTC. Encoded protein: CASSHTTGIGNYGYTF.

V and J are TRBV7-2 and TRBJ2-5; TRBD1 matches at 8 bases. V shed 1 base and J 5 bases; nucleotides not matched to a gene: 9. This CDR3 is built from 16 residues. Germline CDR1 SGHTA, CDR2 FQGNSA. CDR3 sequence (DNA): TGTGCCAGCAGCTTAGATTCGGCAGGGGGCTTGGAGACCCAGTACTTC. Translation gives CASSLDSAGGLETQYF.

This clone was observed a few times. The chain combines TRBV6-1 with TRBJ2-3; no reliable D call. In germline, CDR1 is MNHNS, CDR2 SASEGT. The CDR3 consists of 15 residues. Trimming cost V 7 bases and J 1 base, with 15 bases left between them. The CDR3 coding sequence is TGTGCCAGCATTATCGGTAACGGAGGCACAGATACGCAGTATTTT. Amino acids: CASIIGNGGTDTQYF.

V and J are TRBV6-5 and TRBJ1-5; 8 bases map to TRBD1. The CDR3 consists of 16 residues. Germline V gene lookup returns CDR1 MNHEY and CDR2 SVGAGI. After removal of 2 bases from V and 8 bases from J, the junction contained 11 bases not matched to a gene. The CDR3 nucleotides are TGTGCCAGCAGTTACGGTTTCCCGACAGGGGAGGAGCCCCAGCATTTT. This sequence encodes CASSYGFPTGEEPQHF.

This clone was counted once. The gene calls are TRBV6-1 and TRBJ2-5, with TRBD1 matching 7 bases. Looked up from germline, CDR1 is MNHNS and CDR2 is SASEGT. The CDR3 has 15 residues. After removal of 6 bases from V and 2 bases from J, the junction contained 9 bases not matched to a gene. The CDR3 protein is CASRLGTAIQETQYF. CDR3 in DNA: TGTGCCAGCAGATTAGGGACAGCAATTCAAGAGACCCAGTACTTC.

The J gene is TRBJ2-2, the V gene TRBV19, with D perhaps TRBD2 (5 bases). The V end was cut by 5 bases, the J end by 7 bases, with 17 bases between. The CDR3 runs 15 residues. Germline V gene data show CDR1 as LNHDA and CDR2 as SQIVND (reference sequence). This CDR3 reads CASSPSWSSGGELFF. The CDR3 DNA sequence: TGTGCCAGTAGTCCTAGCTGGAGTAGTGGCGGGGAGCTGTTTTTT.

This clone was seen only a few times. The chain joins TRBV6-1 to TRBJ1-1; D not resolved. The germline V gene has CDR1 MNHNS and CDR2 SASEGT. This CDR3 has 13 residues. V was pared by 6 bases and J by 0 bases, with 8 bases between. The CDR3 nucleotides are TGTGCCAGCAGCCTCCCCTTGAACACTGAAGCTTTCTTT. Amino acids: CASSLPLNTEAFF.

The sample holds a few counts of this clone. The CDR3 loop reads CASSLSDRGVYGYTF. The CDR3 DNA reads as TGTGCCAGCAGCTTGAGTGACAGGGGCGTTTATGGCTACACCTTC. V is TRBV5-4 and J is TRBJ1-2, with 8 bases matching TRBD1. Looked up from germline, CDR1 is SGHNT and CDR2 is YYREEE (reference sequence). The CDR3 runs to 15 residues. V shed 1 base, J shed 5 bases, and the junction held 7 bases outside the gene matches. Full variable domain (remainder filled in from reference TRBV5-4 and TRBJ1-2): ETGVTQSPTHLIKTRGQQVTLRCSSQSGHNTVSWYQQALGQGPQFIFQYYREEENGRGNFPPRFSGLQFPNYSSELNVNALELDDSALYLCASSLSDRGVYGYTFGSGTRLTVV.

In regard to this clone: Germline and junction disagree at one end, which may indicate a read error. This chain connects TRBV29-1 to TRBJ2-5; 7 nucleotides line up with TRBD2. Germline values: CDR1 SQVTM, CDR2 ANQGSEA. The CDR3 spans 12 residues. CDR3 DNA sequence: TGCAGCGTAGAAGCGGGAATAGAGACCCAGTACTTC. Translating gives CSVEAGIETQYF.

This sequence joins TRBV28 and TRBJ1-2, with D possibly matching TRBD1 (6 bases). CDR1 is MDHEN, CDR2 SYDVKM, per germline. The CDR3 sequence is 12 residues long. Trimming pared 5 bases from V and 7 bases from J, leaving 11 bases between. CDR3: CASSTNRAGYTF. The CDR3 DNA sequence: TGTGCCAGCAGTACCAACAGGGCTGGCTACACCTTC.

V and J are TRBV10-3 and TRBJ1-2; TRBD1 is a possible D gene (5 bases). CDR1 ENHRY and CDR2 SYGVKD come from the germline V gene. Trimming removed 10 bases from V and 7 bases from J, with 16 bases in between. This CDR3 contains 12 residues. In nucleotides, the CDR3 is TGTGCCAACACGTCTCCCGGGGGTGGCTACACCTTC. Translated, it gives CANTSPGGGYTF.

The chain uses TRBV4-2 and TRBJ1-2, with 8 bases aligning to TRBD1. Trimming at V came to 4 bases and at J to 1 base, leaving 14 bases not matched to a gene. Germline-derived CDR1 and CDR2 are LGHNA and YNFKEQ. The CDR3 spans 18 residues. Here the CDR3 DNA reads TGTGCCAGCAGCCCCGCTTACGCAGGGGGCTTACTTAACTATGGCTACACCTTC. Protein: CASSPAYAGGLLNYGYTF.

The rearrangement links TRBV6-5 to TRBJ2-7; 7 bases are a match to TRBD1. The V gene end was trimmed by 8 bases and the J gene end by 2 bases; junction bases not matched to a gene: 9. Germline CDR1 MNHEY, CDR2 SVGAGI. There are 14 residues in the CDR3. CDR3 in amino acids: CASSRQGETYEQYF. CDR3 sequence (DNA): TGTGCCAGCTCCCGACAGGGCGAAACCTACGAGCAGTACTTC.

V usage is TRBV28 and J usage is TRBJ1-2; a weak D match, TRBD1 (6 bases). V lost 2 bases and J 6 bases, leaving 7 bases between the germline ends. The CDR3 is 12 amino acids. CDR1 MDHEN and CDR2 SYDVKM come from the germline V gene. The CDR3 DNA reads TGTGCCAGCAGTTTAAAGGGGGATGGCTACACCTTC. Translated, it gives CASSLKGDGYTF.

The chain is built from TRBV19 and TRBJ2-1; 9 bases align to TRBD2. CDR1 is LNHDA, CDR2 SQIVND, per germline (reference sequence). This CDR3 has 17 amino acids. J gave up 9 bases and V 3 bases, and 15 bases lay outside the gene matches. The CDR3 spells CASSISVGGLASGEQFF. The DNA of the CDR3 is TGTGCCAGTAGTATTTCCGTAGGGGGACTAGCTTCTGGTGAGCAGTTCTTC.

The gene calls are TRBV18 and TRBJ1-1; TRBD1 agrees at 9 bases. J lost 0 bases, V lost 6 bases, and 14 bases had no gene match. The CDR3 covers 18 residues. Germline V lookup: CDR1 KGHSH, CDR2 LQKENI. As DNA, the CDR3 is TGTGCCAGCTCGCCCAACCCACTGACAGGGGGTATGAACACTGAAGCTTTCTTT. This gives the protein CASSPNPLTGGMNTEAFF.

The rearrangement uses TRBV2 and TRBJ1-4, with TRBD1 as a possible D gene (6 bases). The CDR3 extends over 14 amino acids. CDR1 and CDR2 (germline): SNHLY, FYNNEI. The germline V and J ends were trimmed by 6 bases and 5 bases, with 13 bases remaining between them. As DNA, the CDR3 is TGTGCCAGCAGCTCCGGGACAAGCAATGAAAAACTGTTTTTT. Translated: CASSSGTSNEKLFF.

J is TRBJ1-5 and V is TRBV6-5; a weak D match, TRBD1 (6 bases). The germline gives CDR1 MNHEY, CDR2 SVGAGI. Trimming stripped 4 bases from V and 5 bases from J, with 12 bases between. The CDR3 has 14 residues. The CDR3 bases are TGTGCCAGCAGTTTGAAAGGGGGGGATCAGCCCCAGCATTTT. Amino acids: CASSLKGGDQPQHF.

On this clone: Other DNA sequences in this specimen translate into the identical CDR3. This sequence joins TRBV28 and TRBJ1-3; D is undetermined. V was cut by 2 bases and J by 2 bases, with 7 bases left in between. Germline V CDR1 and CDR2: MDHEN, SYDVKM. The CDR3 sequence is 14 residues long. The CDR3 DNA sequence: TGTGCCAGCAGTTTAGGTGGGCCTGGAAACACCATATATTTT. The encoded protein is CASSLGGPGNTIYF. The variable domain in full, with the rest retrieved from reference TRBV28 and TRBJ1-3, is DVKVTQSSRYLVKRTGEKVFLECVQDMDHENMFWYRQDPGLGLRLIYFSYDVKMKEKGDIPEGYSVSREKKERFSLILESASTNQTSMYLCASSLGGPGNTIYFGEGSWLTVV.

The V and J genes are TRBV2 and TRBJ2-2; possible D gene TRBD1, 6 bases. V shed 5 bases and J shed 7 bases, with 17 bases lying between them. CDR3 length equals 15 residues. The germline V gene encodes CDR1 SNHLY and CDR2 FYNNEI. The CDR3 DNA sequence: TGTGCCAGCAGTTGGGACATGGTGGGGAACGGGGAGCTGTTTTTT. This sequence encodes CASSWDMVGNGELFF.

The chain employs TRBV30 and TRBJ2-2; the D gene is possibly TRBD1 (5 bases). Germline V lookup: CDR1 GTSNPN, CDR2 SVGIG (reference sequence). The CDR3 runs 16 residues. Deletions cut 1 base from V and 1 base from J, with 13 bases between. The CDR3 DNA reads as TGTGCCTGGAGTGCCCCAACAGGACAGAACACCGGGGAGCTGTTTTTT. Translated: CAWSAPTGQNTGELFF.

This chain links TRBV7-2 with TRBJ2-3; TRBD2 might be the D (6 bases). The germline V gene encodes CDR1 SGHTA and CDR2 FQGNSA. V was pared by 2 bases and J by 7 bases, with 22 bases between. The CDR3 runs to 17 residues. This chain's CDR3 is CASSLRRDGGRGNTQYF. The DNA for the CDR3 is TGTGCCAGCAGCTTACGGCGAGACGGGGGAAGGGGAAATACGCAGTATTTT.